Below, 25 T cell receptor beta chains from the same sample are listed, as sequenced in a study of blood T cells in healthy people across ages (dated by TCRdb to between 2014 and 2016). The library was produced with 5' RACE. The instrument given in TCRdb is Illumina HiSeq 2500. A second roughly 6 to 12 cycle PCR used a sample-barcoded 5' primer and a J-beta primer mix. The raw public data were reprocessed by TCRdb itself: fastp quality trimming at Q25, MiXCR clonotype calling, in-frame beta chains only. Rows merge per CDR3 protein into single entries with the most common DNA and genes. In all, the sample holds about 580,000 distinct CDR3 sequences, and 47% of those were seen once. Approximately 23% of the sample is held by the ten biggest clonotypes. The sample taken for sequencing was blood. The receptor source for this set is an older man in good health.

This chain uses TRBV7-2 with TRBJ2-1; D is unresolved. V was cut by 5 bases and J by 3 bases, with 11 bases left in between. Germline CDR1 SGHTA, CDR2 FQGNSA. CDR3 length: 14 amino acids. CDR3 bases: TGTGCCAGCAGCCCCTTGCCGTACTACAATGAGCAGTTCTTC. Translation gives CASSPLPYYNEQFF.

Note on this clonotype: One end of the junction fails to match germline, which may point to a read error. V is TRBV12-3 or TRBV12-4 and J is TRBJ2-1, with 7 nucleotides matching TRBD2. The length of the CDR3 is 14 residues. The CDR3 loop is CASSGRGHSNEQFF. The CDR3 DNA sequence: TGTGCTAGCAGTGGGAGGGGCCACAGCAATGAGCAGTTCTTC.

This chain uses TRBV6-2 or TRBV6-3 with TRBJ2-7; 13 nucleotides align to TRBD2. CDR1 and CDR2 (germline): MNHEY, SVGEGT. This CDR3 is built from 18 residues. Losses at the gene ends were 5 bases for V and 3 bases for J; bases not matched to a gene: 13. The CDR3: CASSDGLAGAPYHYEQYF. The CDR3 region has the DNA TGTGCCAGCAGTGACGGACTAGCGGGGGCACCCTATCACTACGAGCAGTACTTC.

There are a few counts of this clonotype. The chain employs TRBV5-1 and TRBJ1-2; D is perhaps TRBD1 (5 bases). This CDR3 is built from 15 residues. Germline V gene sequence: CDR1 SGHRS, CDR2 YFSETQ. The V end lost 0 bases, the J end lost 3 bases, and 12 bases lay between the germline ends. The chain's CDR3 is CASSLDVGVDYGYTF. DNA for the CDR3: TGCGCCAGCAGCTTGGATGTGGGGGTAGACTATGGCTACACCTTC. Combining the CDR3 with reference TRBV5-1 and TRBJ1-2 gives the whole variable domain KAGVTQTPRYLIKTRGQQVTLSCSPISGHRSVSWYQQTPGQGLQFLFEYFSETQRNKGNFPGRFSGRQFSNSRSEMNVSTLELGDSALYLCASSLDVGVDYGYTFGSGTRLTVV.

The chain carries TRBV20-1 and TRBJ2-1, with 8 bases lining up with TRBD2. J was trimmed by 10 bases and V by 2 bases; bases with no gene match: 7. The CDR3 contains 13 residues. Per the germline V gene, CDR1 is DFQATT and CDR2 is SNEGSKA (reference sequence). The CDR3 coding sequence is TGCAGTGCTAGAAGCGGGGGTCCGGGAGAGCAGTTCTTC. Translated: CSARSGGPGEQFF.

This clonotype has just a few counts. V is TRBV30 and J is TRBJ1-2; D is undetermined. V was pared by 0 bases and J by 2 bases, with 10 bases between. Germline assignment: CDR1 GTSNPN and CDR2 SVGIG (reference sequence). The CDR3 is 14 amino acids. The DNA of the CDR3 is TGTGCCTGGAGTGTACAAGGGCCCAACTATGGCTACACCTTC. Amino acids: CAWSVQGPNYGYTF.

The chain has TRBV20-1 and TRBJ1-1, with no clear D. Germline V gene lookup returns CDR1 DFQATT and CDR2 SNEGSKA (reference sequence). Trimming left V 3 bases short and J 1 base short, with 6 bases between. The CDR3 is 12 amino acids. The CDR3 sequence is CSASVANTEAFF. CDR3 DNA: TGCAGTGCTAGCGTTGCGAACACTGAAGCTTTCTTT.

A few counts support this clonotype. The rearrangement joins TRBV12-3 or TRBV12-4 to TRBJ2-5; maybe TRBD2 (6 bases). The CDR3 contains 15 residues. V was trimmed by 10 bases and J by 0 bases, leaving 18 bases between them. CDR3 protein: CATSKGGVNQETQYF. CDR3 DNA sequence: TGTGCCACCTCAAAGGGCGGGGTAAACCAAGAGACCCAGTACTTC.

This chain uses TRBV7-2 with TRBJ2-7; D not resolved. This CDR3 has 12 residues. Germline V CDR1 and CDR2: SGHTA, FQGNSA. V lost 6 bases and J 1 base, leaving 7 bases between the germline ends. The CDR3 sequence is CASSRPSYEQYF. DNA of the CDR3: TGTGCCAGCAGTCGACCGTCCTACGAGCAGTACTTC.

The chain joins TRBV11-2 to TRBJ2-4; tentatively, D is TRBD2 (6 bases). The J call may be wrong; the DNA end is better matched by TRBJ2-7. The CDR3 runs 16 residues. Per germline, CDR1 SGHAT and CDR2 FQNNGV. The CDR3 nucleotides are TGTGCCAGCAGCTTAGTGGGACTGGTCTTCTCCTACGAGCAGTACTTC. Its translation is CASSLVGLVFSYEQYF.

The gene calls are TRBV28 and TRBJ1-6; D remains unclear. V dropped 2 bases and J dropped 9 bases, with 5 bases sitting between them. This CDR3 comprises 12 residues. Germline V gene sequence: CDR1 MDHEN, CDR2 SYDVKM. CDR3 region: CASSLRASPLHF. CDR3 in DNA: TGTGCCAGCAGTTTACGGGCTTCACCCCTCCACTTT.

This clonotype showed up just a few times. The chain links TRBV12-3 or TRBV12-4 to TRBJ1-4; D gene uncertain. The germline V and J ends were trimmed by 6 bases and 5 bases, with 10 bases remaining between them. This CDR3 is 13 amino acids long. Here the CDR3 DNA reads TGTGCCAGCAGCGCCCATCCCAATGAAAAACTGTTTTTT. The encoded protein is CASSAHPNEKLFF.

This clonotype has more than one count but fewer than ten. The V gene is TRBV27, the J gene TRBJ2-5; the match to TRBD1 covers 8 bases. The CDR3 has 14 residues. Per the germline V gene, CDR1 is MNHEY and CDR2 is SMNVEV (reference sequence). Losses at the gene ends were 7 bases for V and 3 bases for J; bases not matched to a gene: 7. The CDR3 DNA follows: TGTGCCAGCAAACCACAGGGGGAGGAAGAGACCCAGTACTTC. Its protein product is CASKPQGEEETQYF.

This clonotype occurred many times. This rearrangement joins TRBV29-1 to TRBJ2-5; 8 positions agree with TRBD1. Per the germline V gene, CDR1 is SQVTM and CDR2 is ANQGSEA. V dropped 4 bases and J dropped 4; count of bases not matched to a gene: 2. The CDR3 runs to 12 residues. Written as DNA, the CDR3 is TGCAGCGTTGCCAGGGGGCGAGAGACCCAGTACTTC. Protein product: CSVARGRETQYF.

The chain is built from TRBV5-1 and TRBJ2-1; 12 positions agree with TRBD2. Germline V gives CDR1 SGHRS, CDR2 YFSETQ. V gave up 3 bases and J gave up 1 base; unmatched junction bases: 8. The CDR3 totals 18 residues. The CDR3 is CASSSKTSGRGSYNEQFF. CDR3 bases: TGCGCCAGCAGCTCTAAGACTAGCGGGAGAGGGTCCTACAATGAGCAGTTCTTC.

The rearrangement joins TRBV21-1 to TRBJ2-4. TRBV21-1 is a known pseudogene. The CDR3 loop spans 14 amino acids. Here the CDR3 DNA reads TGTGCCAGCAGCACGTCCGAAGCCGAAAACATTCAGTACTTC. It translates to CASSTSEAENIQYF.

This clonotype was seen a handful of times. The rearrangement links TRBV25-1 to TRBJ2-7; tentative D call: TRBD2 (7 bases). This CDR3 comprises 14 residues. From germline, CDR1 is MGHDK and CDR2 SYGVNS. The V gene lost 5 bases and the J gene lost 3 bases, with 14 bases spanning the gap. The CDR3 protein is CASSPGGAIYEQYF. The CDR3 nucleotides read TGTGCCAGCAGTCCTGGGGGGGCTATCTACGAGCAGTACTTC.

This clonotype was recorded at least ten times. V usage is TRBV4-3 and J usage is TRBJ1-2, with TRBD1 matching over 7 bases. V trimming: 0 bases; J trimming: 7 bases; junction bases outside the gene matches: 5. Germline loops: CDR1 LGHNA, CDR2 YSLEER. The CDR3 extends over 14 amino acids. The CDR3 loop is CASSQEAGGVGYTF. In DNA form, the CDR3 reads TGCGCCAGCAGCCAAGAGGCAGGGGGTGTTGGCTACACCTTC.

This clonotype was picked up a small number of times. This rearrangement joins TRBV18 to TRBJ2-3; D gene uncertain. The CDR3 length is 14 residues. V gave up 6 bases and J gave up 0 bases, with 10 bases separating them. Germline lookup yields CDR1 KGHSH and CDR2 LQKENI. The CDR3 DNA follows: TGTGCCAGCTCCGGTACTACTAGCACAGATACGCAGTATTTT. Its translation: CASSGTTSTDTQYF.

The V and J genes are TRBV3-1 and TRBJ1-1; D gene unclear. V lost 1 base and J 1 base, leaving 7 bases between the germline ends. Looked up from germline, CDR1 is LGHDT and CDR2 is YNNKEL (reference sequence). There are 14 residues in the CDR3. This chain's CDR3 is CASSQASKNTEAFF. The DNA for the CDR3 is TGTGCCAGCAGCCAAGCTTCCAAGAACACTGAAGCTTTCTTT.

This chain connects TRBV20-1 to TRBJ2-3; no clear D gene. The CDR3 is 13 residues long. Germline-derived CDR1 and CDR2 are DFQATT and SNEGSKA (reference sequence). V was shortened by 5 bases and J by 7 bases, with 16 bases between the two germline ends. The CDR3 DNA reads TGCAGTGCTGCCCTGGCTGGGCCGAATACGCAGTATTTT. This sequence encodes CSAALAGPNTQYF.

CDR3 protein: CSARDLGQFYEQYF. CDR3 nucleotide sequence: TGCAGTGCTAGAGATCTCGGGCAGTTTTACGAGCAGTACTTC. This chain uses TRBV20-1 with TRBJ2-7; no reliable D call. V lost 0 bases to trimming and J lost 4 bases, with 13 bases between them. Germline values: CDR1 DFQATT, CDR2 SNEGSKA (reference sequence). CDR3 length: 14 amino acids.

This sequence joins TRBV10-3 and TRBJ1-2; D possibly corresponds to TRBD1 (5 bases). This CDR3 is built from 14 residues. Per the germline V gene, CDR1 is ENHRY and CDR2 is SYGVKD. V lost 0 bases and J lost 7, with 12 bases in between. CDR3 in amino acids: CAISESDTPRGYTF. In nucleotides, the CDR3 is TGTGCCATCAGTGAGTCGGACACGCCCCGTGGCTACACCTTC.

This clonotype has a handful of counts. The rearrangement joins TRBV10-1 to TRBJ1-2; TRBD1 aligns across 9 bases. Germline V CDR1 and CDR2: WNHNN, SYGVQD (reference sequence). V lost 4 bases to trimming and J lost 3 bases; unmatched junction nucleotides: 9. CDR3 length: 16 residues. The CDR3: CASSGPGTGFHYGYTF. In DNA form, the CDR3 reads TGCGCCAGCAGTGGTCCCGGGACAGGGTTCCACTATGGCTACACCTTC.

This clonotype occurred once. V is TRBV7-2 and J is TRBJ2-1, with TRBD1 matching over 10 bases. J was trimmed by 10 bases and V by 7 bases; bases with no gene match: 13. The V gene's germline CDR1 is SGHTA and CDR2 FQGNSA. The CDR3 extends over 15 amino acids. DNA for the CDR3: TGTGCCAGCACCCCGGGGGGGACAGGGGCAGGAGAGCAGTTCTTC. Protein product: CASTPGGTGAGEQFF.